The rows below give T cell receptor beta chains drawn from one sample of a study of T-cell reconstitution after alpha-beta-depleted transplantation in children. One entry per CDR3 protein results from TCRdb running MiXCR on the PCR reads. In the table there are approximately 350,000 distinct CDR3 sequences, 15% to 20% of which are singletons. Sequencing was performed on PBMCs, mostly from graft donor cells, taken 360 days after TCRalphabeta/CD19-depleted stem cell transplant. The receptors come from a male patient between 2 and 10 years old who had a stem cell transplant for acute lymphoblastic leukemia, so the T cells may come from the graft donor. Each CDR3 is given with its conserved first and last residue. The order of the fields is clone size, D gene, J gene, V gene, CDR3 DNA, CDR3 protein. D genes are given only for firm matches. Clone size, where shown, is once, few, many, or a class for clones that have expanded.

>.|.|TRBJ1-1|TRBV5-1
TGCGCCAGCAGCCTCTCGGGCGACACTGAAGCTTTCTTT
CASSLSGDTEAFF
>few|TRBD2|TRBJ2-1|TRBV7-8
TGTGCCAGCAGCCCCGTACTAGCGGAGACGACGAGCTCCTACAATGAGCAGTTCTTC
CASSPVLAETTSSYNEQFF
>few|.|TRBJ2-5|TRBV7-8
TGTGCCAGCAGCTTCTCGCCCGGGCAAGAGACCCAGTACTTC
CASSFSPGQETQYF
>.|TRBD1|TRBJ2-2|TRBV29-1
TGCAGCGTGGGTAGGACAGGGGTAGGGACCGGGGAGCTGTTTTTT
CSVGRTGVGTGELFF
>many|TRBD2|TRBJ2-1|TRBV28
TGTGCCAGCTACCGCGCAGTTGCGGGGGACAATGAGCAGTTCTTC
CASYRAVAGDNEQFF
>.|TRBD2|TRBJ2-1|TRBV19
TGTGCCAGTAGTCGGCGGGGGACCCCGGAGCAGTTCTTC
CASSRRGTPEQFF
>many|.|TRBJ2-5|TRBV7-9
TGTGCCAGCAGCCCTCGGACGGGTGGTGGGACCCAGTACTTC
CASSPRTGGGTQYF
>few|.|TRBJ2-5|TRBV4-1
TGCGCCAGCAGCCAATTAGGTACCGAAGAGACCCAGTACTTC
CASSQLGTEETQYF
>.|TRBD2|TRBJ2-7|TRBV20-1
TGCAGTGCTAGTCGACTAGCGCGTAGCTCCTACGAGCAGTACTTC
CSASRLARSSYEQYF
>many|.|TRBJ2-5|TRBV29-1
TGCAGCGTTGACTTTGGGGGCGGGACCCAGTACTTC
CSVDFGGGTQYF
>many|TRBD1|TRBJ2-7|TRBV29-1
TGCAGCGTTGAAGGCGAGGGACAGGGAATTTCCTACGAGCAGTACTTC
CSVEGEGQGISYEQYF
>once|TRBD1|TRBJ1-5|TRBV4-3
TGCGCCAGCAGCCATGGGACAGGGAGGAGTCAGCCCCAGCATTTT
CASSHGTGRSQPQHF
>many|.|TRBJ2-5|TRBV10-3
TGTGCCATCGGACCCCCACAAGAGACCCAGTACTTC
CAIGPPQETQYF
>many|.|TRBJ2-5|TRBV21-1
TGTGCCAGCAGCATAGGGACAGTTCAAGAGACCCAGTACTTC
CASSIGTVQETQYF
>.|TRBD1|TRBJ2-1|TRBV7-2
TGTGCCAGCAGCTCGGCCGGGACAGGGGTAAATGAGCAGTTCTTC
CASSSAGTGVNEQFF
>.|TRBD2|TRBJ2-1|TRBV5-1
TGCGCCAGCAGCTCCGGGACTAGGAATTACAATGAGCAGTTCTTC
CASSSGTRNYNEQFF
>.|TRBD1|TRBJ2-7|TRBV5-1
TGCGCCAGCAGCGCCCGGGACAGGCGGTACAACTACGAGCAGTACTTC
CASSARDRRYNYEQYF
>few|.|TRBJ2-3|TRBV20-1
TGCACTCAGGCGGGGAGGAGGAACACAGATACGCAGTATTTT
CTQAGRRNTDTQYF
>few|.|TRBJ2-1|TRBV6-1
TGTGCCAGCAAAGTTGAAGGACTGCGAAACAATGAGCAGTTCTTC
CASKVEGLRNNEQFF
>few|TRBD1|TRBJ2-4|TRBV6-1
TGTGCCAGCAGTCTAAGTAGAAGGGGGCTCGCCGGAAGGGTTCAGTACTTC
CASSLSRRGLAGRVQYF
>.|TRBD2|TRBJ2-1|TRBV4-2
TGTGCCAGCAGCAAGATCACTAGCGCGGACAATGAGCAGTTCTTC
CASSKITSADNEQFF
>.|.|TRBJ2-1|TRBV4-3
TGCGCCAGCAGCCGCCCGGGACTCTTAGGGTACAATGAGCAGTTCTTC
CASSRPGLLGYNEQFF